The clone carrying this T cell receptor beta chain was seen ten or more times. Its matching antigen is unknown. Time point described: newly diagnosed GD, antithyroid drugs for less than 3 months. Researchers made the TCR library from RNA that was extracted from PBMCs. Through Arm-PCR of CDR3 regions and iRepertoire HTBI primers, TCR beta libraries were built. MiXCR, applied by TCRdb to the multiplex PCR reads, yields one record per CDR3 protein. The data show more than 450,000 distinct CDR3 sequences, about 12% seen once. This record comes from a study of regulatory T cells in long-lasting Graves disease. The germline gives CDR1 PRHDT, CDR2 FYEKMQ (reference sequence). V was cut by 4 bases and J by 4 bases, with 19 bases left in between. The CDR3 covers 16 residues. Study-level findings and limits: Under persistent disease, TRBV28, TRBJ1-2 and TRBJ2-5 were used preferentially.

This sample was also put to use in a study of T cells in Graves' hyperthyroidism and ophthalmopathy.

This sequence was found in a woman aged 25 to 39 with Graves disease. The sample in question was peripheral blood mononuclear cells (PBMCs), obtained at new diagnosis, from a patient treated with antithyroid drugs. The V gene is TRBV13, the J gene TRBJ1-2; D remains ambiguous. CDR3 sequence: CASSSADGELLYGYTF. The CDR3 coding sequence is TGTGCCAGCAGCTCCGCGGATGGGGAGCTCCTCTATGGCTACACCTTC. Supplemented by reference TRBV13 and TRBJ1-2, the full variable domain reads AAGVIQSPRHLIKEKRETATLKCYPIPRHDTVYWYQQGPGQDPQFLISFYEKMQSDKGSIPDRFSAQQFSDYHSELNMSSLELGDSALYFCASSSADGELLYGYTFGSGTRLTVV.